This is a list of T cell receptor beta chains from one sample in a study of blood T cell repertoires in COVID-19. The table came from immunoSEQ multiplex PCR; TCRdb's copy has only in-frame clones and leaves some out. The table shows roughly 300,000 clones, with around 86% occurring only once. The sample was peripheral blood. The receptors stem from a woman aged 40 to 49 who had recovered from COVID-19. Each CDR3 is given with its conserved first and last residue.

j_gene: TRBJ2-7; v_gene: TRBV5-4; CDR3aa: CASSWLSGAPYEQYF
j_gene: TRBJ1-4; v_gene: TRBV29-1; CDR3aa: CSVRTGGAEKLFF
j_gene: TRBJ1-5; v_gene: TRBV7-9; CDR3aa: CASSPSGYSNQPQHF
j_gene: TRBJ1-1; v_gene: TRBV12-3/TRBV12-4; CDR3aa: CASSFLEREAFF
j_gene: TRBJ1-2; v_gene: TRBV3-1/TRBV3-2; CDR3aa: CASSHSGDYGYTF
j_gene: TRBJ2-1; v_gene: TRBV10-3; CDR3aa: CAISEFTDSFSYNEQFF
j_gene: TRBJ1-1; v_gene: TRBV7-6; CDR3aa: CASSLEGAGNTEAFF
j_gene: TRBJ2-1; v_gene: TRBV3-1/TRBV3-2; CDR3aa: CASSRPPYNEQFF
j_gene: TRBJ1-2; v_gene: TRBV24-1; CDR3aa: CATSAGQGDGYTF
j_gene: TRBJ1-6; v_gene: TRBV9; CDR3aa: CASGSGADNSPLHF
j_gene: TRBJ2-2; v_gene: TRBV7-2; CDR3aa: CASSLGPYTGELFF
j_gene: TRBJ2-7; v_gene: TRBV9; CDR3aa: CASSPVSTVAYEQYF
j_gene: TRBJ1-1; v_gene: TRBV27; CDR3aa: CASSLNRATEAFF
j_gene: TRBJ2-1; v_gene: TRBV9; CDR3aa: CASSVAGGPYNEQFF
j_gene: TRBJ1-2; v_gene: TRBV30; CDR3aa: CAWSVRQGGDGYTF
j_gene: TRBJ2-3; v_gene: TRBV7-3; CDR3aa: CASSLTLCSGGTDCTDTQYF
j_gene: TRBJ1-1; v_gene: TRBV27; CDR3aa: CASSLFPGAPEAFF
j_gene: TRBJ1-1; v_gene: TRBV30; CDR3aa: CAWSPGNTEAFF
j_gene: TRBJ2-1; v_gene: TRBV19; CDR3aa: CASSIERGQGEGEQFF
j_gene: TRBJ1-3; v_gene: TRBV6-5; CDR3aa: CASALADTIYF
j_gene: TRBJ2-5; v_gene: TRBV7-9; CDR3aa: CASSLYSSGQETQYF
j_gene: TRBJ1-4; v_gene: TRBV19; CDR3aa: CASSIGQAPNEKLFF
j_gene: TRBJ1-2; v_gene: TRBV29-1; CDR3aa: CSVENSSGYGYTF
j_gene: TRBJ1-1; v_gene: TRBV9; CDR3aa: CASSVYGSGTEAFF
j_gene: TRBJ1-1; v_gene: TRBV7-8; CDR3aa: CASSPVGYTEAFF
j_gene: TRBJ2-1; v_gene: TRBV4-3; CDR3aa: CASSQAGGGSYNEQFF
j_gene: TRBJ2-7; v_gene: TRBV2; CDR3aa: CAASGTGPGEQYF
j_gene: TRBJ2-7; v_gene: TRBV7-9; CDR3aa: CASSLTRVGHYEQYF
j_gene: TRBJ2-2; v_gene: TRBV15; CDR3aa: CATSRRQGEGTGELFF
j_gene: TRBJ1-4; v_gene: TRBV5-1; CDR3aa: CASSPGTGLATNEKLFF
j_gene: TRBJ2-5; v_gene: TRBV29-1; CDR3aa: CSVAGGTLQETQYF
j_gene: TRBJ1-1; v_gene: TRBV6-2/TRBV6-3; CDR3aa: CASSLELNTEAFF
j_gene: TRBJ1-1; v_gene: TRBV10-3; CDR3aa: CAISEIGSGEAFF
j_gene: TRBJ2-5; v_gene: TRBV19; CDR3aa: CASSMGPPETQYF
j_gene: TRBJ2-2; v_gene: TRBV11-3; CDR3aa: CASSSRDRGTGELFF
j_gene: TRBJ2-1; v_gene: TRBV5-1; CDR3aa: CASSIPGGGVYNEQFF
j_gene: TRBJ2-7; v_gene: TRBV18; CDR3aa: CASSPRGGQAHEQYF
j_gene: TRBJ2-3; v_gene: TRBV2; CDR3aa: CASSGQLARTDTQYF
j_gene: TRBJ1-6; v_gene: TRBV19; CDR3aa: CASSSQAYNSPLHF
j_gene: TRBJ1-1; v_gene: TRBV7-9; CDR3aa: CASSITVPTGVTEAFF
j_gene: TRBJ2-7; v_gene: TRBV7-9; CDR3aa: CASSRLAGGQEQYF
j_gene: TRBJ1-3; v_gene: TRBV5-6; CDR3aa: CASSWGQGAGNTIYF
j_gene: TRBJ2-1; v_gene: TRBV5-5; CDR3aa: CASSTFRGKSEQFF
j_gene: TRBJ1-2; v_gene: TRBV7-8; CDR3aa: CASSPRDILNYGYTF
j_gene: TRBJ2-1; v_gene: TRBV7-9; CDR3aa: CASSLTGGTYNEQFF
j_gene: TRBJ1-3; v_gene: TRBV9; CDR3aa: CASSPQENTIYF
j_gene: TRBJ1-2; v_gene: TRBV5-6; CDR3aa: CASSLVTGVGYTF
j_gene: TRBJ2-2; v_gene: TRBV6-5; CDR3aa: CASSYSWANTGELFF
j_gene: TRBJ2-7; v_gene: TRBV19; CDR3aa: CASSRRTAAEQYF
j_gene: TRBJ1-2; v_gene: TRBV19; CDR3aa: CASSIPGALYGYTF
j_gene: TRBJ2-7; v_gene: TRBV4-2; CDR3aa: CASSQYRDRGSEQYF
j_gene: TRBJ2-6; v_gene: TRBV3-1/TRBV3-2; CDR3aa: CASSQVLRTAGANVLTF
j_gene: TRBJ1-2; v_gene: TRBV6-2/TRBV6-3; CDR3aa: CASSHGLIYGYTF